These 15 T cell receptor beta chains were all obtained from the same sample, sequenced in a study of blood T cells in healthy people across ages. Combining a sample-barcoded 5' primer with a J-beta primer mix, a second PCR ran for roughly 7 to 11 cycles. Via MiXCR, TCRdb re-called the 5' RACE reads, giving one row per CDR3 protein. Here the sample spans 1,800,000 or so distinct CDR3 sequences, about 39% being singletons. The sequenced sample consisted of blood. These receptors originate from a human donor in good health.

The V call is TRBV5-1, the J call TRBJ1-2, with D tentatively TRBD1 (6 bases). V lost 7 bases, J lost 5 bases, and 24 bases lay in between. The CDR3 is made up of 16 amino acids. Germline values: CDR1 SGHRS, CDR2 YFSETQ. The CDR3 sequence: CASFSQPGEGEYGYTF. The DNA for the CDR3 is TGCGCCAGCTTCTCCCAGCCAGGGGAGGGGGAATATGGCTACACCTTC.

This sequence joins TRBV4-3 and TRBJ1-5; no clear D gene. The CDR3 loop spans 14 amino acids. The V and J ends lost 0 bases and 9 bases respectively, with 12 bases between them. From germline, CDR1 is LGHNA and CDR2 YSLEER. The chain's CDR3 is CASSQERAGGPQHF. The CDR3 DNA sequence: TGCGCCAGCAGCCAAGAAAGGGCGGGAGGGCCCCAGCATTTT.

In this sample, this clonotype turned up a few times. The chain employs TRBV2 and TRBJ2-3, with D possibly being TRBD1 (6 bases). Germline loops: CDR1 SNHLY, CDR2 FYNNEI. Between the trimmed V and J ends, which lost 3 bases and 0 bases, there was a span of 13 bases. The CDR3 loop spans 16 amino acids. CDR3 sequence reads: CASSEQGSSSTDTQYF. The CDR3 region has the DNA TGTGCCAGCAGTGAGCAGGGGAGCTCTAGCACAGATACGCAGTATTTT.

About this clonotype itself: Given a much more abundant clone one base away, this may be a read error. The genes are TRBV29-1 and TRBJ2-5, with 7 bases lining up with TRBD2. The DNA end is more similar to TRBJ2-1, so the J call may be wrong. The CDR3 spans 13 residues. Germline V lookup: CDR1 SQVTM, CDR2 ANQGSEA. The CDR3 region has the DNA TGCAGCGTTGATTCGGGAGGTCAAGAGACCCAGTTCTTC. Its translation is CSVDSGGQETQFF.

The rearrangement uses TRBV29-1 and TRBJ1-2; possible D gene TRBD1, 5 bases. The CDR3 spans 14 residues. Germline CDR1 SQVTM, CDR2 ANQGSEA. The V end was cut by 0 bases, the J end by 4 bases, with 12 bases between. CDR3 residues: CSVEDQERGYGYTF. In nucleotides, the CDR3 is TGCAGCGTTGAAGATCAGGAGAGGGGCTATGGCTACACCTTC.

This CDR3 reads CSAKNYGEQYF. The CDR3 DNA sequence: TGCAGCGCCAAAAATTACGGCGAGCAGTACTTC. The V call is TRBV29-1, the J call TRBJ2-7; D is unresolved. V shed 7 bases and J shed 6 bases, with 13 bases lying between them. Germline CDR1 reads SQVTM; CDR2 reads ANQGSEA. This CDR3 region has 11 residues.

The rearrangement links TRBV5-1 to TRBJ2-2; perhaps TRBD2 as D (6 bases). Germline V gene lookup returns CDR1 SGHRS and CDR2 YFSETQ. The V and J ends lost 0 bases and 4 bases respectively, with 19 bases between them. CDR3 length: 18 residues. The CDR3 spells CASSLVGREVSGTGELFF. The DNA of the CDR3 is TGCGCCAGCAGCTTGGTCGGTAGGGAGGTTTCGGGCACCGGGGAGCTGTTTTTT.

The V and J genes are TRBV6-5 and TRBJ1-2; weak D call: TRBD1 (5 bases). V lost 4 bases to trimming and J lost 2 bases, with 14 bases between them. Germline values: CDR1 MNHEY, CDR2 SVGAGI. The CDR3 extends over 15 amino acids. The CDR3 bases are TGTGCCAGCAGTTCGCCGGGACGGATGAACTATGGCTACACCTTC. The encoded protein is CASSSPGRMNYGYTF.

This chain links TRBV4-3 with TRBJ2-3, with 7 bases aligning to TRBD1. This CDR3 spans 17 amino acids. After removal of 1 base from V and 6 bases from J, the junction contained 13 bases not matched to a gene. Germline V CDR1 and CDR2: LGHNA, YSLEER. The CDR3 loop reads CASSQGVIGTERDTQYF. CDR3 in DNA: TGCGCCAGCAGCCAAGGTGTAATCGGGACAGAGAGGGATACGCAGTATTTT.

V is TRBV12-3 or TRBV12-4 and J is TRBJ1-5, with D unclear. The CDR3 loop spans 15 amino acids. V lost 2 bases to trimming and J lost 7 bases, with 15 bases between them. The CDR3 region has the DNA TGTGCCAGCAGTTTAAGTGGGGAAGGTTTACAGCCCCAGCATTTT. This sequence encodes CASSLSGEGLQPQHF.

In this sample, this clonotype turned up a few times. This rearrangement joins TRBV25-1 to TRBJ2-1; 7 nucleotides line up with TRBD2. CDR3 size: 14 residues. Germline values: CDR1 MGHDK, CDR2 SYGVNS. The V and J ends lost 4 bases and 6 bases, in that order; junction bases with no gene match: 6. CDR3 bases: TGTGCCAGCAGTGTGAGCGGGGTCGGCAATGAGCAGTTCTTC. This codes for CASSVSGVGNEQFF.

The rearrangement uses TRBV3-1 and TRBJ1-4, with TRBD1 matching 7 bases. V gave up 1 base and J gave up 8 bases; unmatched junction bases: 7. Germline V gene lookup returns CDR1 LGHDT and CDR2 YNNKEL (reference sequence). The CDR3 length is 15 residues. The DNA for the CDR3 is TGTGCCAGCAGCCAAGTATCTACAGGGGAAGAAAAACTGTTTTTT. This sequence encodes CASSQVSTGEEKLFF.

The chain has TRBV30 and TRBJ1-1; D gene ambiguous. The CDR3 contains 11 residues. The V and J ends lost 5 bases and 5 bases respectively, with 9 bases between them. Germline values: CDR1 GTSNPN, CDR2 SVGIG (reference sequence). Here the CDR3 reads CAWVEWTEAFF. The CDR3 region has the DNA TGTGCCTGGGTAGAATGGACTGAAGCTTTCTTT.

This clonotype was observed a few times. The chain recombines TRBV18 with TRBJ2-3; a possible D gene is TRBD2 (6 bases). CDR1 KGHSH and CDR2 LQKENI come from the germline V gene. The V gene lost 0 bases and the J gene lost 1 base, with 8 bases spanning the gap. This CDR3 contains 15 residues. The CDR3 coding sequence is TGTGCCAGCTCACCACCAACTAGCCGCACAGATACGCAGTATTTT. It codes for CASSPPTSRTDTQYF.

This clonotype occurred a few times. The rearrangement uses TRBV20-1 and TRBJ2-5, with D perhaps given as TRBD1 or TRBD2 (6 bases each). The assigned J gene may be wrong: the sequence end matches TRBJ2-7 better. The CDR3 loop spans 15 amino acids. Looked up from germline, CDR1 is DFQATT and CDR2 is SNEGSKA (reference sequence). In DNA, the CDR3 is TGCAGTGCTAGGGTGACAGGTGGGGGGTACTACGAGCAGTACTTC. Its translation is CSARVTGGGYYEQYF.